A single sample gave rise to the 12 T cell receptor beta chains below, sequenced in a study of T cell repertoires in cytomegalovirus infection. Antigens for these TCRs are unknown. TCRdb itself ran the reads through MiXCR, one entry per CDR3 protein. Among a few hundred thousand distinct CDR3 sequences listed, under 45% were seen once. The source was cultured PBMCs, collected from culture after CMV antigen stimulation. The origin of the receptors is a human donor in good health (CMV status not recorded). Some clones in this sample may be carry-over from other donors' samples.

The chain is built from TRBV11-2 and TRBJ2-3, with unresolved D. CDR3 size: 16 residues. V lost 1 base, J lost 1 base, and 12 bases lay in between. Germline values: CDR1 SGHAT, CDR2 FQNNGV. The CDR3 DNA follows: TGTGCCAGCAGCTTAGTACCCAGTAGGGGCACAGATACGCAGTATTTT. Translating gives CASSLVPSRGTDTQYF.

A few counts support this clonotype. The chain combines TRBV20-1 with TRBJ2-5; possibly TRBD1 or TRBD2 for D (5 bases each). CDR3 size: 14 residues. Germline CDR1 is DFQATT and CDR2 is SNEGSKA (reference sequence). The V and J ends lost 3 bases and 5 bases respectively, with 16 bases between them. The CDR3 sequence is CSASSQGWGETQYF. The CDR3 nucleotides are TGCAGTGCTAGTAGCCAGGGCTGGGGGGAGACCCAGTACTTC.

This clonotype was recorded once. The chain has TRBV11-2 and TRBJ2-5; no definite D call. V shed 1 base and J shed 0 bases, with 6 bases lying between them. The CDR3 consists of 14 residues. The germline V gene has CDR1 SGHAT and CDR2 FQNNGV. CDR3 in DNA: TGTGCCAGCAGCTTAGTGATGAACCAAGAGACCCAGTACTTC. It is translated as CASSLVMNQETQYF.

The chain employs TRBV6-2 or TRBV6-3 and TRBJ1-1; D gene ambiguous. With 4 bases removed from V and 10 bases from J, the gap between germline ends came to 13 bases. CDR1 and CDR2 (germline): MNHEY, SVGEGT. The CDR3 is 12 amino acids. The CDR3 protein is CASSSWTYRAFF. CDR3 bases: TGTGCCAGCAGTTCGTGGACTTATCGAGCTTTCTTT.

In this sample, this clonotype turned up a few times. J is TRBJ1-1 and V is TRBV10-2, with unresolved D. The V gene's germline CDR1 is WSHSY and CDR2 SAAADI. V lost 8 bases, J lost 0 bases, and 10 bases lay in between. The CDR3 length is 13 residues. In nucleotides, the CDR3 is TGCGCCAGCTGTGGAGTCATGAACACTGAAGCTTTCTTT. Encoded protein: CASCGVMNTEAFF.

The chain recombines TRBV27 with TRBJ1-6; D is perhaps TRBD1 (6 bases). V lost 4 bases, J lost 13 bases, and 23 bases lay in between. Germline loops: CDR1 MNHEY, CDR2 SMNVEV (reference sequence). The CDR3 loop spans 16 amino acids. CDR3 coding DNA: TGTGCCAGCAGTTGGGGGGGCCTACTCCCTACTCGGCCCCTCCACTTT. Translated, it gives CASSWGGLLPTRPLHF.

This chain joins TRBV29-1 and TRBJ2-2; 12 bases are shared with TRBD2. Germline loops: CDR1 SQVTM, CDR2 ANQGSEA. The CDR3 is 16 amino acids. J lost 0 bases, V lost 4 bases, and 3 bases had no gene match. The CDR3: CSVGTSGIPNTGELFF. For the CDR3, the DNA is TGCAGCGTTGGGACTAGCGGGATTCCGAACACCGGGGAGCTGTTTTTT.

This clonotype was observed a single time. V gene TRBV19 combines with J gene TRBJ2-7; 9 positions match TRBD2. The CDR3 totals 17 residues. J was trimmed by 4 bases and V by 5 bases; bases with no gene match: 15. The V gene's germline CDR1 is LNHDA and CDR2 SQIVND (reference sequence). This CDR3 reads CASSPLYSGTSRYEQYF. CDR3 coding DNA: TGTGCCAGTAGTCCGCTCTACTCCGGGACTAGCCGATACGAGCAGTACTTC.

The V gene is TRBV7-2, the J gene TRBJ1-2; D may be TRBD1 (5 bases). Germline V gene lookup returns CDR1 SGHTA and CDR2 FQGNSA. The ends were cut back, 4 bases at V and 2 bases at J, with 14 bases in the middle. The CDR3 runs 15 residues. CDR3 residues: CASSSYPGPNYGYTF. The CDR3, as DNA: TGTGCCAGCAGCTCCTATCCGGGGCCCAACTATGGCTACACCTTC.

This rearrangement joins TRBV12-5 to TRBJ2-7; D call uncertain. CDR1 and CDR2 from the germline V gene are LGHNT and FRNRAP. Trimming cost V 8 bases and J 5 bases, with 4 bases left between them. The CDR3 extends over 9 amino acids. The CDR3 protein is CASFHEQYF. Written as DNA, the CDR3 is TGTGCTAGTTTCCACGAGCAGTACTTC.

The V and J genes are TRBV6-6 and TRBJ1-5; 9 bases are a match to TRBD1. The V gene end was trimmed by 7 bases and the J gene end by 7 bases; junction bases not matched to a gene: 5. There are 13 residues in the CDR3. The V gene's germline CDR1 is MNHNY and CDR2 SVGAGI (reference sequence). The CDR3 loop is CASILTGGQPQHF. CDR3 DNA: TGTGCCAGCATTCTGACAGGGGGGCAGCCCCAGCATTTT.

This chain joins TRBV12-3 or TRBV12-4 and TRBJ1-1, with TRBD1 as a possible D gene (5 bases). The germline V and J ends were trimmed by 3 bases and 4 bases, with 12 bases remaining between them. CDR3 length equals 14 residues. The CDR3 DNA is TGTGCCAGCAGTTTTCTCTCGGGGGGCACTGAAGCTTTCTTT. It codes for CASSFLSGGTEAFF.